These T cell receptor beta chains were read from a single sample in a study of identical twins. TCRdb analysed the 5' RACE reads with MiXCR anew, one entry per CDR3 protein. The sample yields 1.5 million to 2 million distinct CDR3 sequences, under 35% seen once. The sequencing input was cord blood. These receptors were taken from a newborn girl in good health. The CDR3 runs from the conserved cysteine through the conserved F or W. Each record gives: CDR3 DNA, CDR3 protein, CDR3 length, D gene, J gene, V gene, clone size. D genes are given only for firm matches. Size is stated for part of the rows, as once, few or many counts, or as a class when the clone is expanded.

DNA: TGTGCCAGCAGCTCTTCACCGGGACACCTAAAGAACACTGAAGCTTTCTTT; CDR3: CASSSSPGHLKNTEAFF; length: 17; D: .; J: TRBJ1-1; V: TRBV7-6; size: .
DNA: TGTGCCAGCAGCGTAAATCCTACGGGCGGGGCTTCCTACAATGAGCAGTTCTTC; CDR3: CASSVNPTGGASYNEQFF; length: 18; D: .; J: TRBJ2-1; V: TRBV9; size: .
DNA: TGCAGTGCTAGAGATCGGGCTAGCTTCAATGAGCAGTACTTC; CDR3: CSARDRASFNEQYF; length: 14; D: .; J: TRBJ2-5; V: TRBV20-1; size: .
DNA: TGCAGCGCATCATCTGGGGGCCCCTACGAGCAGTACTTC; CDR3: CSASSGGPYEQYF; length: 13; D: .; J: TRBJ2-7; V: TRBV29-1; size: .
DNA: TGCAGTGCTATATCCGGGACAGGGAACACAGATACGCAGTATTTT; CDR3: CSAISGTGNTDTQYF; length: 15; D: TRBD1; J: TRBJ2-3; V: TRBV20-1; size: .
DNA: TGTGCCAGTAGTACTAGCGGGACCGCATACAATGAGCAGTACTTC; CDR3: CASSTSGTAYNEQYF; length: 15; D: TRBD2; J: TRBJ2-7; V: TRBV19; size: .
DNA: TGTGCCAGCAGTTATCTTCTGCTCATCATCGAGCCCCAGCATTTT; CDR3: CASSYLLLIIEPQHF; length: 15; D: .; J: TRBJ1-5; V: TRBV6-2/TRBV6-3; size: .
DNA: TGTGCCAGCAGCGCCCAGTCGGACTTAAATGAGCAGTTCTTC; CDR3: CASSAQSDLNEQFF; length: 14; D: .; J: TRBJ2-1; V: TRBV9; size: few
DNA: TGTGCCATCAGTGAGTCGGTAGCGGGGTACAATGAGCAGTTCTTC; CDR3: CAISESVAGYNEQFF; length: 15; D: TRBD2; J: TRBJ2-1; V: TRBV10-3; size: .
DNA: TGTGCCAGCAGTCTACCGGGACAGGGAGTGGGGACTGGTAATCAGCCCCAGCATTTT; CDR3: CASSLPGQGVGTGNQPQHF; length: 19; D: TRBD1; J: TRBJ1-5; V: TRBV28; size: .
DNA: TGTGCCACCAGTGATCCGAGCGGGAGTTTCAGGGATACGCAGTATTTT; CDR3: CATSDPSGSFRDTQYF; length: 16; D: TRBD2; J: TRBJ2-3; V: TRBV24-1; size: .
DNA: TGTGCCAGCAGTTTCTTATGGCCGAACACAGATACGCAGTATTTT; CDR3: CASSFLWPNTDTQYF; length: 15; D: .; J: TRBJ2-3; V: TRBV28; size: few
DNA: TGCGCCAGCAGTGAGTTCCGACAGGGTGACTACGAGCAGTACTTC; CDR3: CASSEFRQGDYEQYF; length: 15; D: TRBD1; J: TRBJ2-7; V: TRBV10-1; size: many
DNA: TGTGCCAGCAGTTTAATAAGTGCGGGAGGGCCCCATGAGCAGTTCTTC; CDR3: CASSLISAGGPHEQFF; length: 16; D: TRBD2; J: TRBJ2-1; V: TRBV28; size: .
DNA: TGTGCCAGCAGTGAGCCCGGGGAGCGGACCTACGAGCAGTTCTTC; CDR3: CASSEPGERTYEQFF; length: 15; D: .; J: TRBJ2-1; V: TRBV6-1; size: .
DNA: TGTGCCAGCAGCCGGGGATGGCAGGGAGCGACGAACACTGAAGCTTTCTTT; CDR3: CASSRGWQGATNTEAFF; length: 17; D: .; J: TRBJ1-1; V: TRBV28; size: .
DNA: TGTGCCAGCAGTGAAGGGGGGTCTGGGTTCCGTGGACCCATGAACACTGAAGCTTTCTTT; CDR3: CASSEGGSGFRGPMNTEAFF; length: 20; D: .; J: TRBJ1-1; V: TRBV6-1; size: .
DNA: TGTGCCACCAGTATGGGACCTCTGGACACCGGGGAGCTGTTTTTT; CDR3: CATSMGPLDTGELFF; length: 15; D: .; J: TRBJ2-2; V: TRBV24-1; size: .
DNA: TGTGCCAGCAGCTTACCTAGCGGGAGAGGGGAGACCCAGTACTTC; CDR3: CASSLPSGRGETQYF; length: 15; D: TRBD2; J: TRBJ2-5; V: TRBV7-2; size: .
DNA: TGTGCCAGCAGTGGACAGCCCTCTAACTATGGCTACACCTTC; CDR3: CASSGQPSNYGYTF; length: 14; D: .; J: TRBJ1-2; V: TRBV12-3/TRBV12-4; size: .
DNA: TGTGCCAGCAGCGTAGGGGCCCTGAACACTGAAGCTTTCTTT; CDR3: CASSVGALNTEAFF; length: 14; D: .; J: TRBJ1-1; V: TRBV9; size: .
DNA: TGTGCCAGCAGTTCACGGGACAACACTGAAGCTTTCTTT; CDR3: CASSSRDNTEAFF; length: 13; D: .; J: TRBJ1-1; V: TRBV28; size: .
DNA: TGCAGTGCTAGTATATCGGGTAGCGGGAGACTGAATGAGCAGTTCTTC; CDR3: CSASISGSGRLNEQFF; length: 16; D: TRBD2; J: TRBJ2-1; V: TRBV20-1; size: .
DNA: TGCAGCGTTGTAAGGGCAGGCTCCTACAATGAGCAGTTCTTC; CDR3: CSVVRAGSYNEQFF; length: 14; D: .; J: TRBJ2-1; V: TRBV29-1; size: .
DNA: TGTGCCAGCAGCTTATACCTGGGAGCGGGGGGAAAAGAGACCCAGTACTTC; CDR3: CASSLYLGAGGKETQYF; length: 17; D: TRBD2; J: TRBJ2-5; V: TRBV11-2; size: .
DNA: TGTGCCAGCAGTTTATTAGGCGGGATTGGACTTGAGCAGTTCTTC; CDR3: CASSLLGGIGLEQFF; length: 15; D: .; J: TRBJ2-1; V: TRBV28; size: .
DNA: TGTGCCACCAGTGATGAAGCGGGAGGGCCAGATACGCAGTATTTT; CDR3: CATSDEAGGPDTQYF; length: 15; D: TRBD2; J: TRBJ2-3; V: TRBV24-1; size: few
DNA: TGTGCCAGCAGCTGGGGACTAGCCCACGAGCAGTACTTC; CDR3: CASSWGLAHEQYF; length: 13; D: TRBD2; J: TRBJ2-7; V: TRBV3-1; size: many
DNA: TGTGCCTGGAGTCAGGGGGCTAACTATGGCTACACCTTC; CDR3: CAWSQGANYGYTF; length: 13; D: TRBD1; J: TRBJ1-2; V: TRBV30; size: .
DNA: TGTGCCAGCTCACGGGGAGGTCCCTATAATTCACCCCTCCACTTT; CDR3: CASSRGGPYNSPLHF; length: 15; D: .; J: TRBJ1-6; V: TRBV18; size: .
DNA: TGTGCCAGCAGCCCTTCGGACAGAGACTACCAGTTATTC; CDR3: CASSPSDRDYQLF; length: 13; D: .; J: TRBJ2-1; V: TRBV3-1; size: .
DNA: TGTGCCAGCAGCCCGGACAGGGCCCGACTTGAAGCTTTCTTT; CDR3: CASSPDRARLEAFF; length: 14; D: TRBD1; J: TRBJ1-1; V: TRBV7-9; size: few
DNA: TGTGCCAGCAGACGCTCCGGGACAGGGTTTATTCTGCCCCAGCATTTT; CDR3: CASRRSGTGFILPQHF; length: 16; D: TRBD1; J: TRBJ1-5; V: TRBV28; size: .
DNA: TGTGCCAGCAGTGAATTAGGGGGGGTCGATGAGCAGTTCTTC; CDR3: CASSELGGVDEQFF; length: 14; D: .; J: TRBJ2-1; V: TRBV2; size: .
DNA: TGCAGTGCTAGAGATCGGAGGGCCCCCTACGAGCAGTACTTC; CDR3: CSARDRRAPYEQYF; length: 14; D: .; J: TRBJ2-7; V: TRBV20-1; size: few
DNA: TGTGCCACCAGTGATCGGGGGACGGGTATGAGGGATACGCAGTATTTT; CDR3: CATSDRGTGMRDTQYF; length: 16; D: .; J: TRBJ2-3; V: TRBV24-1; size: few
DNA: TGTGCCAGCAGGTATCTAGAGGAGACCCAGTACTTC; CDR3: CASRYLEETQYF; length: 12; D: .; J: TRBJ2-5; V: TRBV3-1; size: .
DNA: TGCGCCAGCAGCCAAGATACTAGCGGGAGGAACGAGCAGTACTTC; CDR3: CASSQDTSGRNEQYF; length: 15; D: TRBD2; J: TRBJ2-7; V: TRBV4-1; size: few
DNA: TGTGCCAGCAACACACAGGGGGCTCCCTACGAGCAGTACTTC; CDR3: CASNTQGAPYEQYF; length: 14; D: TRBD1; J: TRBJ2-7; V: TRBV6-5; size: .
DNA: TGTGCCAGCAGCTCCCTCCCGGGACAGATAGCCAAAAACATTCAGTACTTC; CDR3: CASSSLPGQIAKNIQYF; length: 17; D: TRBD1; J: TRBJ2-4; V: TRBV7-2; size: .
DNA: .; CDR3: CAMHTGTGPSLDYGCTF; length: 17; D: .; J: TRBJ1-2; V: TRBV6-1; size: .
DNA: TGTGCCACCAGCAGAGATTCCCCCCAACCGGGACAGGGGTATGCCACCTATGGCTACACCTTC; CDR3: CATSRDSPQPGQGYATYGYTF; length: 21; D: TRBD1; J: TRBJ1-2; V: TRBV15; size: .
DNA: TGCAGCGTGTCCAGTAGCTCTGGGGCCAACGTCCTGACTTTC; CDR3: CSVSSSSGANVLTF; length: 14; D: .; J: TRBJ2-6; V: TRBV29-1; size: .
DNA: TGCAGCGTAGCCGGACTAGCGGGAGCGGGTGAGCAGTTCTTC; CDR3: CSVAGLAGAGEQFF; length: 14; D: TRBD2; J: TRBJ2-1; V: TRBV29-1; size: .
DNA: TGTGCCAGCAGTGGAGAGCGGGAGACAGATACGCAGTATTTT; CDR3: CASSGERETDTQYF; length: 14; D: TRBD2; J: TRBJ2-3; V: TRBV6-1; size: .
DNA: TGTGCCAGCAGTGACGCCAGGGTGATAGCCAAAAACATTCAGTACTTC; CDR3: CASSDARVIAKNIQYF; length: 16; D: .; J: TRBJ2-4; V: TRBV2; size: .
DNA: TGTGCCAGCAGTTCACACAGGCCCCGCTCCTACGAGCAGTACTTC; CDR3: CASSSHRPRSYEQYF; length: 15; D: .; J: TRBJ2-7; V: TRBV12-3/TRBV12-4; size: few
DNA: TGTGCCGGCAGTTCTCTTAAAGAGGGGCGGCCCTACGAGCAGTACTTC; CDR3: CAGSSLKEGRPYEQYF; length: 16; D: .; J: TRBJ2-7; V: TRBV11-2; size: .
DNA: TGTGCCAGCAGCCGGAGTCTCGGGACTAGCGGGAGTGGGGGACTCTACGAGCAGTACTTC; CDR3: CASSRSLGTSGSGGLYEQYF; length: 20; D: TRBD2; J: TRBJ2-7; V: TRBV3-1; size: few
DNA: TGCAGTGGGACACCACAAGCGAACTATGGCTACACCTTC; CDR3: CSGTPQANYGYTF; length: 13; D: .; J: TRBJ1-2; V: TRBV20-1; size: .
DNA: TGCGGTGCTCTGGGGAGATACACAGATACGCAGTATTTT; CDR3: CGALGRYTDTQYF; length: 13; D: .; J: TRBJ2-3; V: TRBV20-1; size: .
DNA: TGCAGTGCCATTCGACAGGCTAACTATGGCTACACCTTC; CDR3: CSAIRQANYGYTF; length: 13; D: .; J: TRBJ1-2; V: TRBV20-1; size: few
DNA: TGCAGTGCTAGAGACGCTAGCGGGTCCTACGAGCAGTACTTC; CDR3: CSARDASGSYEQYF; length: 14; D: TRBD2; J: TRBJ2-7; V: TRBV20-1; size: few